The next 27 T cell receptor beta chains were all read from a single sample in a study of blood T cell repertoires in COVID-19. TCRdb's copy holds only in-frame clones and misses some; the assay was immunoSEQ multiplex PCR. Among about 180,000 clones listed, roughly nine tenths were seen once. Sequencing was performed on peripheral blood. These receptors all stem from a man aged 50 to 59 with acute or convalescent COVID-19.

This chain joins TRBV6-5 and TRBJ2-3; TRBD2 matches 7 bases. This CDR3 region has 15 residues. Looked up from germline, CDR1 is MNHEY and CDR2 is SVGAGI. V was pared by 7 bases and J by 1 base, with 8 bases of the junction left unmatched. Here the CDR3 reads CASILPRGGTDTQYF. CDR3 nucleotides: TGTGCCAGCATCCTCCCTCGGGGGGGCACAGATACGCAGTATTTT.

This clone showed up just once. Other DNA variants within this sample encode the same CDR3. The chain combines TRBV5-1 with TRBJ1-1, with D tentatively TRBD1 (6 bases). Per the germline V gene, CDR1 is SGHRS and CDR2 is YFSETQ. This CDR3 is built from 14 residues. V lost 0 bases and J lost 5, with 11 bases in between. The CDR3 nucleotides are TGCGCCAGCAGCTTGGGTGGGGGCGAGACTGAAGCTTTCTTT. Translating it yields CASSLGGGETEAFF.

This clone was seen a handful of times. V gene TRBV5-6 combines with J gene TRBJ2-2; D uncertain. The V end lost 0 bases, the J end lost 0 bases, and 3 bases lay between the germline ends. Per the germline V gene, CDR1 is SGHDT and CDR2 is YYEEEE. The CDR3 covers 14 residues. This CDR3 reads CASSLVANTGELFF. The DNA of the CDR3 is TGTGCCAGCAGCTTGGTAGCGAACACCGGGGAGCTGTTTTTT. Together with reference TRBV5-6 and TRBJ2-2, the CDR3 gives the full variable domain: DAGVTQSPTHLIKTRGQQVTLRCSPKSGHDTVSWYQQALGQGPQFIFQYYEEEERQRGNFPDRFSGHQFPNYSSELNVNALLLGDSALYLCASSLVANTGELFFGEGSRLTVL.

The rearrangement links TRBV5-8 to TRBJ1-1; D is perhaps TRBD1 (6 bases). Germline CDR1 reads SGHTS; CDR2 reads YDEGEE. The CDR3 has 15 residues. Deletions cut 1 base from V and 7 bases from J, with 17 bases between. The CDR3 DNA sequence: TGTGCCAGCAGCTTGAGGCGCCAGGGGATGTATGAAGCTTTCTTT. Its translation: CASSLRRQGMYEAFF. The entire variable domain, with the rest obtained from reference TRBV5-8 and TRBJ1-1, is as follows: EAGVTQSPTHLIKTRGQQATLRCSPISGHTSVYWYQQALGLGLQFLLWYDEGEERNRGNFPPRFSGRQFPNYSSELNVNALELEDSALYLCASSLRRQGMYEAFFGQGTRLTVV.

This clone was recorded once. Here the CDR3 reads CASSDQVGVGNGYTF. DNA of the CDR3: TGTGCCAGTTCGGACCAAGTGGGAGTTGGGAATGGCTACACCTTC. The chain has TRBV6-5 and TRBJ1-2; D is unresolved. Germline V gives CDR1 MNHEY, CDR2 SVGAGI. The CDR3 has 15 residues. V was shortened by 9 bases and J by 6 bases, with 23 bases between the two germline ends.

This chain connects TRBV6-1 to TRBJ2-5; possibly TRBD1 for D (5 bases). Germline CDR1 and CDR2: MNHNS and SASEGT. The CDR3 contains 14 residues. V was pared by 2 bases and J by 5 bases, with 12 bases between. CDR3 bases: TGTGCCAGCAGTGAAAGGTTTAGGGGTGAGACCCAGTACTTC. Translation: CASSERFRGETQYF.

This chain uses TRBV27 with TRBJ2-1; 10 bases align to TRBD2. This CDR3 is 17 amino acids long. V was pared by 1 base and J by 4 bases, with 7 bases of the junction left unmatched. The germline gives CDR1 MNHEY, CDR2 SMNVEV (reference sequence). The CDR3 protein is CASSLLASGSIYNEQFF. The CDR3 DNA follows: TGTGCCAGCAGTTTATTAGCTAGCGGGAGTATTTACAATGAGCAGTTCTTC.

The CDR3 DNA is TGTGCCAGCAGAGCCCCGGGGGTGGACACCGGGGAGCTGTTTTTT. Residues: CASRAPGVDTGELFF. The chain uses TRBV6-6 and TRBJ2-2; D might be TRBD2 (6 bases). There are 15 residues in the CDR3. Germline V lookup: CDR1 MNHNY, CDR2 SVGAGI (reference sequence). V lost 6 bases and J lost 3, with 14 bases in between.

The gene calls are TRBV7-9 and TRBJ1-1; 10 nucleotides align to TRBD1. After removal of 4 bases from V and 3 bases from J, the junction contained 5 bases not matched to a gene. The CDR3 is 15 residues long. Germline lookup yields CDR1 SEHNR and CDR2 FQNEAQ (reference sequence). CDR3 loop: CASSSGTGADTEAFF. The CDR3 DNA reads TGTGCCAGCAGCTCAGGGACAGGGGCGGACACTGAAGCTTTCTTT.

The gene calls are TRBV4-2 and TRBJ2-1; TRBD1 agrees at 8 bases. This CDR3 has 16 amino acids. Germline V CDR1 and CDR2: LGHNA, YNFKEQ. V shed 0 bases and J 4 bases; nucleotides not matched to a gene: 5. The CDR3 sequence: CASSQDRWTGYNEQFF. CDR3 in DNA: TGTGCCAGCAGCCAAGATCGCTGGACAGGGTACAATGAGCAGTTCTTC.

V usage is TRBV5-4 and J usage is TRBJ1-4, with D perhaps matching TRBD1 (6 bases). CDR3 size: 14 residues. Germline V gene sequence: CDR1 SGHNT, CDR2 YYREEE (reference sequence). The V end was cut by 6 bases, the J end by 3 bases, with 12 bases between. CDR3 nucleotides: TGTGCCAGCACCCCGGACAGCTCTAATGAAAAACTGTTTTTT. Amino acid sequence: CASTPDSSNEKLFF. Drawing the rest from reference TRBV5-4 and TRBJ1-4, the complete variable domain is ETGVTQSPTHLIKTRGQQVTLRCSSQSGHNTVSWYQQALGQGPQFIFQYYREEENGRGNFPPRFSGLQFPNYSSELNVNALELDDSALYLCASTPDSSNEKLFFGSGTQLSVL.

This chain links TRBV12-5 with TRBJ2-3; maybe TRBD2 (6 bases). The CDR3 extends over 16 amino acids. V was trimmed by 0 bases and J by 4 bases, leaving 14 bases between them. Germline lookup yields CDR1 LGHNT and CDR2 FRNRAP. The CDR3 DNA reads TGTGCTAGTGGTTTGGTAAGCGGGTACGGGGCAGATACGCAGTATTTT. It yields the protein CASGLVSGYGADTQYF.

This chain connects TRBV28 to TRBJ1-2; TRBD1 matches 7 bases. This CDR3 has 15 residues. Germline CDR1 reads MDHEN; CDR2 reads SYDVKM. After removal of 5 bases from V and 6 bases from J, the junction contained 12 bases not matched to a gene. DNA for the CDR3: TGTGCCAGCAGTCCTATACCGGAGGGGGCGCATGGCTACACCTTC. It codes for CASSPIPEGAHGYTF.

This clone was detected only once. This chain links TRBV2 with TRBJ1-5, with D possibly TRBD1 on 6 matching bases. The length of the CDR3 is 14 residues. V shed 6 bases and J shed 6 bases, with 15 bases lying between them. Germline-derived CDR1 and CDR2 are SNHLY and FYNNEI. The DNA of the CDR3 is TGTGCCAGCAGGCCGACAGGAACGGGTCAGCCCCAGCATTTT. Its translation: CASRPTGTGQPQHF.

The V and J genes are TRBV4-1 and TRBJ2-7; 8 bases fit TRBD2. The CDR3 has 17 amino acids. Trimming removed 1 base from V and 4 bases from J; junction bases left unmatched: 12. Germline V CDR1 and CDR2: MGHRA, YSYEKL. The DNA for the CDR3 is TGCGCCAGCAGCCAAGTTGGGCAGAGCGGGAGTAGGTACGAGCAGTACTTC. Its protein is CASSQVGQSGSRYEQYF.

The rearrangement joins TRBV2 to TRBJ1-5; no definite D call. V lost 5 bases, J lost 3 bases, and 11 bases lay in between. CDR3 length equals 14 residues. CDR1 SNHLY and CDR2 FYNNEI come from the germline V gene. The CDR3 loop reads CASSPRQDNQPQHF. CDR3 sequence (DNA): TGTGCCAGCAGTCCTCGACAAGACAATCAGCCCCAGCATTTT.

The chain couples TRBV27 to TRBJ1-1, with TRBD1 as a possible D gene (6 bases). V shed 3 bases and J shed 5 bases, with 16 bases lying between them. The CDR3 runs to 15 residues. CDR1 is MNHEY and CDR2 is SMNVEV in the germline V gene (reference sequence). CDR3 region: CASSFGGGARTEAFF. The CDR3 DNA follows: TGTGCCAGCAGTTTTGGGGGGGGCGCGAGAACTGAAGCTTTCTTT.

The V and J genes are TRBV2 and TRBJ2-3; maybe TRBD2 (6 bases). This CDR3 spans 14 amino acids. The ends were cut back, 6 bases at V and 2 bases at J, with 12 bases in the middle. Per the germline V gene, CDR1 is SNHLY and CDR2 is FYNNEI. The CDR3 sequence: CASRRSGYTDTQYF. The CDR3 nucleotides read TGTGCCAGCAGGCGGAGCGGGTACACAGATACGCAGTATTTT. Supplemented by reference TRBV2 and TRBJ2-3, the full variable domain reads EPEVTQTPSHQVTQMGQEVILRCVPISNHLYFYWYRQILGQKVEFLVSFYNNEISEKSEIFDDQFSVERPDGSNFTLKIRSTKLEDSAMYFCASRRSGYTDTQYFGPGTRLTVL.

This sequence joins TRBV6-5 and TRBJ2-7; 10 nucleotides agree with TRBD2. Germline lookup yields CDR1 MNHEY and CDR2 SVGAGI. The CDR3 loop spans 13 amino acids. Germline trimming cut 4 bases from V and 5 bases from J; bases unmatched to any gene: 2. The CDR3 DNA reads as TGTGCCAGCAGTTTAACTAGCGGGGACGAGCAGTACGTC. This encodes CASSLTSGDEQYV.

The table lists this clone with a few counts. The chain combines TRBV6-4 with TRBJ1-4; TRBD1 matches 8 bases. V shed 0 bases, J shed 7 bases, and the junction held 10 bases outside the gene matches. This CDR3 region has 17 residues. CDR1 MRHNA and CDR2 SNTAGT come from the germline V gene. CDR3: CASSDSRRRTGFEKLFF. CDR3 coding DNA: TGTGCCAGCAGTGACTCGAGACGTCGGACAGGGTTTGAAAAACTGTTTTTT.

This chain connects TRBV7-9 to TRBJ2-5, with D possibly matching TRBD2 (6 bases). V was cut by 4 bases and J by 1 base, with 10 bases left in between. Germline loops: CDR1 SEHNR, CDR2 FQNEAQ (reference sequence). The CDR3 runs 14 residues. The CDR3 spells CASSSVAAQETQYF. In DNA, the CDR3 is TGTGCCAGCAGCTCCGTAGCGGCCCAAGAGACCCAGTACTTC.

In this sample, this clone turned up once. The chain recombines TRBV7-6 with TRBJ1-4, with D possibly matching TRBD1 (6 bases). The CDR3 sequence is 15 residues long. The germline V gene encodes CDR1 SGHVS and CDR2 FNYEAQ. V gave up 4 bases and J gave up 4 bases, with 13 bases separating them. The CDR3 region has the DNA TGTGCCAGCAGCTCCCGACAGGACAATAATGAAAAACTGTTTTTT. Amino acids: CASSSRQDNNEKLFF.

The CDR3 sequence is CASSQDRGRSDTGELFF. CDR3 in DNA: TGTGCCAGCAGCCAAGACAGGGGGCGCTCGGACACCGGGGAGCTGTTTTTT. The rearrangement links TRBV4-2 to TRBJ2-2, with 8 positions matching TRBD1. The V gene end was trimmed by 0 bases and the J gene end by 3 bases; junction bases not matched to a gene: 6. The CDR3 covers 17 residues. The V gene's germline CDR1 is LGHNA and CDR2 YNFKEQ.

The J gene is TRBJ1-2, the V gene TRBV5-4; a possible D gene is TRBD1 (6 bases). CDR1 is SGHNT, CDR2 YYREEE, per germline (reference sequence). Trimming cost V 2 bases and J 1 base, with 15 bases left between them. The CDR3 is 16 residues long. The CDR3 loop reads CASSFDRRRVNYGYTF. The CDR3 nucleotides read TGTGCCAGCAGCTTTGACAGGCGGCGGGTTAACTATGGCTACACCTTC. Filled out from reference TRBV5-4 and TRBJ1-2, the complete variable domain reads ETGVTQSPTHLIKTRGQQVTLRCSSQSGHNTVSWYQQALGQGPQFIFQYYREEENGRGNFPPRFSGLQFPNYSSELNVNALELDDSALYLCASSFDRRRVNYGYTFGSGTRLTVV.

The CDR3 loop reads CASSLPGTAPLEQYF. CDR3 coding DNA: TGTGCCAGCAGTTTACCCGGGACTGCTCCTTTGGAGCAGTACTTC. The rearrangement uses TRBV28 and TRBJ2-7, with a weak D call TRBD2 (6 bases). Deletions cut 2 bases from V and 7 bases from J, with 18 bases between. Germline V gives CDR1 MDHEN, CDR2 SYDVKM. There are 15 residues in the CDR3.

CDR3 bases: TGCGCCAGCAGCCAAGCACACCTGAACACTGAAGCTTTCTTT. It codes for CASSQAHLNTEAFF. The V and J genes are TRBV4-1 and TRBJ1-1, with D uncertain. CDR1 and CDR2 (germline): MGHRA, YSYEKL. V lost 1 base and J 0 bases, leaving 6 bases between the germline ends. This CDR3 is built from 14 residues.

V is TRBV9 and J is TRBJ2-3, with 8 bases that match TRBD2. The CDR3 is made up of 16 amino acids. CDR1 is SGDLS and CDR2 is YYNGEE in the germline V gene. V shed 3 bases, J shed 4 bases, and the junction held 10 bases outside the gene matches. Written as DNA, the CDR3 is TGTGCCAGCAGCGCCTTCGGGGGGGCCGGGGCAGATACGCAGTATTTT. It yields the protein CASSAFGGAGADTQYF.